What follows are 30 T cell receptor beta chains derived from one specimen sequenced in a study of glioma-infiltrating T cells. Using RNA template, CDR3s of TCR alpha and beta were amplified with iRepertoire arm-PCR. From the multiplex PCR reads, TCRdb called clonotypes with MiXCR, one entry per CDR3 protein. Among 150,000 to 200,000 distinct CDR3 sequences, 43% were seen once, and the ten largest hold 5% to 5.5%. Material: glioma tissue, nonneoplastic brain tissue, or PBMCs (not recorded which). The receptors shown here come from a human donor with low-grade glioma or glioblastoma, undergoing nonglioma brain surgery, or in good health (not recorded which).

As regards this clonotype: No conserved phenylalanine or tryptophan ends this CDR3, so it is likely a read error. The chain couples TRBV3-1 to TRBJ1-2, with D unresolved. The CDR3 spans 12 residues. Germline V gene sequence: CDR1 LGHDT, CDR2 YNNKEL (reference sequence). CDR3 bases: TGTGACAGCAGCCATTCGGAGGGCGGCTACACCTTA. Protein product: CDSSHSEGGYTL.

There are many counts of this clonotype. This chain joins TRBV5-1 and TRBJ2-1; 9 bases match TRBD2. Germline V CDR1 and CDR2: SGHRS, YFSETQ. V was pared by 5 bases and J by 9 bases, with 6 bases of the junction left unmatched. This CDR3 has 13 residues. CDR3 nucleotide sequence: TGCGCCAGCAGTTGGACTAGCGAGATTGAGCAGTTCTTC. It specifies CASSWTSEIEQFF.

This clonotype was seen a few times. The chain employs TRBV3-1 and TRBJ2-5, with unresolved D. Germline CDR1 is LGHDT and CDR2 is YNNKEL (reference sequence). The CDR3 is 13 amino acids. V was pared by 10 bases and J by 5 bases, with 17 bases between. This chain's CDR3 is CATLYPMGETQYF. The CDR3, as DNA: TGTGCCACCTTATACCCCATGGGGGAGACCCAGTACTTC.

This clonotype was seen repeatedly, ten times or more. The chain carries TRBV4-1 and TRBJ1-3; unclear D gene. V was trimmed by 1 base and J by 3 bases, leaving 10 bases between them. The CDR3 totals 15 residues. In germline, CDR1 is MGHRA, CDR2 YSYEKL. CDR3 sequence (DNA): TGCGCCAGCAGCCAAGCTGGACTTTATGGAAACACCATATATTTT. This codes for CASSQAGLYGNTIYF.

This clonotype showed up many times. The gene calls are TRBV28 and TRBJ2-5; a possible D gene is TRBD2 (6 bases). V lost 5 bases, J lost 3 bases, and 13 bases lay in between. From germline, CDR1 is MDHEN and CDR2 SYDVKM. There are 14 residues in the CDR3. CDR3 sequence: CASSGSAGKETQYF. Written as DNA, the CDR3 is TGTGCCAGCAGTGGGTCGGCGGGAAAAGAGACCCAGTACTTC.

This clonotype was seen only a few times. The gene calls are TRBV24-1 and TRBJ2-2; 9 bases are a match to TRBD1. Per the germline V gene, CDR1 is KGHDR and CDR2 is SFDVKD. The CDR3 is 16 residues long. J was trimmed by 6 bases and V by 3 bases; bases with no gene match: 7. In DNA form, the CDR3 reads TGTGCCACCAGTGATCCGAGGACAGGGGTTCCCGGGGAGCTGTTTTTT. This translates into CATSDPRTGVPGELFF.

The chain combines TRBV7-2 with TRBJ2-5; no clear D gene. V gave up 1 base and J gave up 1 base, with 4 bases separating them. CDR1 and CDR2 from the germline V gene are SGHTA and FQGNSA. The CDR3 consists of 13 residues. CDR3 region: CTSSLVGQETQYF. The CDR3 nucleotides read TGTACCAGCAGCTTAGTAGGCCAAGAGACCCAGTACTTC. Using reference TRBV7-2 and TRBJ2-5 for the parts outside the CDR3, the full variable domain is GAGVSQSPSNKVTEKGKDVELRCDPISGHTALYWYRQSLGQGLEFLIYFQGNSAPDKSGLPSDRFSAERTGGSVSTLTIQRTQQEDSAVYLCTSSLVGQETQYFGPGTRLLVL.

V usage is TRBV29-1 and J usage is TRBJ1-1; D is possibly TRBD1 (5 bases). Germline CDR1 is SQVTM and CDR2 is ANQGSEA. CDR3 length: 12 amino acids. The V end lost 4 bases, the J end lost 6 bases, and 12 bases lay between the germline ends. CDR3 in DNA: TGCAGCGTTGGGGACTATCACGCTGAAGCTTTCTTT. Translated, it gives CSVGDYHAEAFF.

The table lists this clonotype with a few counts. The rearrangement links TRBV19 to TRBJ1-5, with 9 bases matching TRBD1. The CDR3 spans 13 residues. Trimming cost V 8 bases and J 7 bases; bases outside gene matches: 6. Germline CDR1 LNHDA, CDR2 SQIVND (reference sequence). CDR3 coding DNA: TGTGCCAGTGCCCGGGACAGGGAACAGCCCCAGCATTTT. Translation: CASARDREQPQHF.

The J gene is TRBJ2-1, the V gene TRBV20-1, with D possibly being TRBD1 (5 bases). The CDR3 totals 14 residues. Germline V gene data show CDR1 as DFQATT and CDR2 as SNEGSKA (reference sequence). Trimming removed 0 bases at V and 10 bases at J, with 16 bases between. CDR3 sequence (DNA): TGCAGTGCTAGAGATACAGGAGATAATTACGAGCAGTTCTTC. Translation: CSARDTGDNYEQFF.

This chain links TRBV2 with TRBJ2-3; D is unclear. Trimming cost V 3 bases and J 4 bases, with 8 bases left between them. This CDR3 is 13 amino acids long. Germline V gene lookup returns CDR1 SNHLY and CDR2 FYNNEI. The CDR3 spells CASSDAAADTQYF. DNA for the CDR3: TGTGCCAGCAGTGACGCAGCCGCAGATACGCAGTATTTT.

This clonotype was seen at least ten times. The V call is TRBV7-9, the J call TRBJ2-1, with unresolved D. The CDR3 sequence is 14 residues long. The germline gives CDR1 SEHNR, CDR2 FQNEAQ (reference sequence). Trimming took off 6 bases at V and 6 bases at J, with 15 bases between the two ends. The CDR3 region is CASRRTAPSNEQFF. CDR3 DNA: TGTGCCAGCAGGAGGACCGCCCCTTCCAATGAGCAGTTCTTC.

This clonotype was seen many times. This CDR3 reads CASNFGGRVDEQFF. As DNA, the CDR3 is TGTGCCAGCAATTTCGGCGGGAGGGTGGATGAGCAGTTCTTC. J is TRBJ2-1 and V is TRBV2; 9 bases fit TRBD2. V lost 7 bases, J lost 8 bases, and 9 bases stayed unmatched. Germline lookup yields CDR1 SNHLY and CDR2 FYNNEI. The CDR3 totals 14 residues.

Points on this clonotype: This CDR3 fails to terminate in the conserved phenylalanine or tryptophan, so it likely reflects a read error. The J gene is TRBJ2-7, the V gene TRBV4-1; TRBD1 is a possible D gene (5 bases). V was shortened by 4 bases and J by 3 bases, with 10 bases between the two germline ends. This CDR3 has 13 residues. CDR1 and CDR2 (germline): MGHRA, YSYEKL. CDR3 DNA sequence: TGCGCCAGCAGCCTACAGGAAGGCTACGAGCAGTACATC. As protein: CASSLQEGYEQYI.

V is TRBV20-1 and J is TRBJ2-2; 9 nucleotides agree with TRBD1. Germline V lookup: CDR1 DFQATT, CDR2 SNEGSKA (reference sequence). CDR3 length: 14 residues. V lost 6 bases, J lost 4 bases, and 6 bases stayed unmatched. The CDR3 here is CSARRDRVTGELFF. The CDR3 region has the DNA TGCAGTGCCAGGCGGGACAGGGTCACCGGGGAGCTGTTTTTT.

Comment on this clonotype: A much larger clone differs by one base, so this may be a read error. This chain uses TRBV20-1 with TRBJ2-1, with 11 bases identical to TRBD2. With 5 bases clipped from V and 15 bases from J, the junction kept 9 bases outside the gene matches. Germline CDR1 reads DFQATT; CDR2 reads SNEGSKA (reference sequence). The CDR3 loop spans 12 amino acids. The CDR3 bases are TGCAGTGCTGCCGAGACTAGCGGGGTGCGGTTCTTC. This translates into CSAAETSGVRFF.

Turning to this clonotype: This may be a read error, as it is one base from a much larger clone. J is TRBJ2-2 and V is TRBV7-6; D is ambiguous. Germline V CDR1 and CDR2: SGHVS, FNYEAQ. This CDR3 is 13 amino acids long. V was trimmed by 2 bases and J by 5 bases, leaving 6 bases between them. This chain's CDR3 is CASSLRKTGELFF. CDR3 coding DNA: TGTGCCAGCAGCTTAAGGAAAACCGGGGAGCTGTTTTTT.

Comments on this clonotype: This may stem from a read error, because a much larger clone lies one nucleotide away. The chain carries TRBV28 and TRBJ1-3, with D unclear. Germline CDR1 MDHEN, CDR2 SYDVKM. This CDR3 contains 14 residues. The CDR3 sequence is CASSFTASGNSIYF. In DNA form, the CDR3 reads TGTGCCAGCAGTTTTACTGCTTCTGGAAACAGCATATATTTT.

In the case of this clonotype: A much larger clone is a single base away; this may be a read error. V usage is TRBV30 and J usage is TRBJ2-3, with D possibly matching TRBD1 (6 bases). This CDR3 is built from 12 residues. CDR1 is GTSNPN, CDR2 SVGIG, per germline (reference sequence). The CDR3 reads CARSADRMRPYF. Here the CDR3 DNA reads TGTGCCCGGAGTGCCGACAGGATGAGGCCGTATTTT.

This clonotype was counted many times. The chain joins TRBV4-1 to TRBJ2-1; D is ambiguous. The germline V gene encodes CDR1 MGHRA and CDR2 YSYEKL. V lost 1 base and J lost 2, with 12 bases in between. The CDR3 runs 16 residues. In DNA form, the CDR3 reads TGCGCCAGCAGCCAAGTTGGCCGATCCACCTACAATGAGCAGTTCTTC. Amino acids: CASSQVGRSTYNEQFF.

V usage is TRBV7-2 and J usage is TRBJ1-1; 7 bases match TRBD1. Trimming at V came to 5 bases and at J to 0 bases, leaving 3 bases not matched to a gene. Per germline, CDR1 SGHTA and CDR2 FQGNSA. The CDR3 totals 14 residues. CDR3 in amino acids: CASSVTGVNTEAFF. The CDR3 nucleotides are TGTGCCAGCAGCGTTACAGGGGTGAACACTGAAGCTTTCTTT.

The chain has TRBV25-1 and TRBJ2-7, with D perhaps matching TRBD1 or TRBD2 (5 bases each). V dropped 6 bases and J dropped 3 bases, with 21 bases sitting between them. CDR3 size: 16 residues. The germline gives CDR1 MGHDK, CDR2 SYGVNS. This CDR3 reads CASSSISGTAIYEQYF. The CDR3 DNA is TGTGCCAGCAGCTCAATCTCCGGGACGGCGATCTACGAGCAGTACTTC.

This clonotype was recorded at least ten times. The chain couples TRBV7-7 to TRBJ2-3; 7 nucleotides match TRBD2. The CDR3 runs to 14 residues. The germline V gene encodes CDR1 SSHAT and CDR2 FNYEAQ (reference sequence). The V and J ends lost 5 bases and 5 bases, in that order; junction bases with no gene match: 7. CDR3 residues: CASSPLGGGDTQYF. CDR3 nucleotides: TGTGCCAGCAGCCCACTGGGCGGGGGAGATACGCAGTATTTT.

V is TRBV29-1 and J is TRBJ2-1, with D perhaps TRBD2 (6 bases). The germline gives CDR1 SQVTM, CDR2 ANQGSEA. The CDR3 loop spans 11 amino acids. The CDR3 nucleotides are TGCAGTGGGGGGAGTAACAATGAGCAGTTCTTC. This sequence encodes CSGGSNNEQFF.

The table lists this clonotype with many counts. The chain uses TRBV20-1 and TRBJ1-5; unclear D gene. The CDR3 covers 13 residues. V was shortened by 6 bases and J by 7 bases, with 16 bases between the two germline ends. The germline V gene has CDR1 DFQATT and CDR2 SNEGSKA (reference sequence). The CDR3 is CSAIPPHGQPQHF. Written as DNA, the CDR3 is TGCAGTGCCATACCCCCCCACGGACAGCCCCAGCATTTT.

Ten or more counts support this clonotype. The chain recombines TRBV20-1 with TRBJ2-1, with TRBD1 matching over 10 bases. V shed 0 bases, J shed 7 bases, and the junction held 6 bases outside the gene matches. Germline loops: CDR1 DFQATT, CDR2 SNEGSKA (reference sequence). The CDR3 runs 15 residues. CDR3 coding DNA: TGCAGTGCTAGAGATCCGAGGACAGGGGGAAATGAGCAGTTCTTC. This encodes CSARDPRTGGNEQFF.

This clonotype was counted at least ten times. The chain is built from TRBV28 and TRBJ2-7; D not resolved. The germline V gene has CDR1 MDHEN and CDR2 SYDVKM. Trimming removed 5 bases at V and 6 bases at J, with 17 bases between. The CDR3 has 14 residues. The CDR3 bases are TGTGCCAGCAGTCTAGGGCATGAGATTCGCGAGCAGTACTTC. Translating gives CASSLGHEIREQYF.

In regard to this clonotype: The CDR3 ends on some other residue instead of the conserved phenylalanine or tryptophan, so this is likely a read error. V usage is TRBV2 and J usage is TRBJ2-7, with D perhaps TRBD2 (6 bases). Germline CDR1 reads SNHLY; CDR2 reads FYNNEI. The CDR3 spans 9 residues. The germline V and J ends were trimmed by 8 bases and 7 bases, with 6 bases remaining between them. The CDR3 nucleotides are TGTGCCAGCGGGAGGGAGCAGTACCTC. Translation gives CASGREQYL.

This clonotype was counted ten times or more. The chain carries TRBV20-1 and TRBJ1-2; D gene uncertain. The CDR3 covers 13 residues. V lost 5 bases, J lost 1 base, and 11 bases lay in between. Germline loops: CDR1 DFQATT, CDR2 SNEGSKA (reference sequence). CDR3 coding DNA: TGCAGTGCTCCCGGGGAGGGTAACTATGGCTACACCTTC. Protein sequence: CSAPGEGNYGYTF.

As concerns this clonotype: A single base separates this from a much larger clone, so it may be a read error. This chain links TRBV15 with TRBJ2-3, with D uncertain. Trimming stripped 7 bases from V and 2 bases from J, with 13 bases between. This CDR3 contains 14 residues. Germline V gives CDR1 LNHNV, CDR2 YYDKDF (reference sequence). The CDR3 spells CATNPRLNTDTQYF. The DNA for the CDR3 is TGTGCCACCAACCCACGACTGAACACAGATACGCAGTATTTT.